Below are 5 T cell receptor beta chains sequenced from a single sample in a study of blood T cell repertoires in COVID-19. Produced via immunoSEQ multiplex PCR; TCRdb's table is partial and in-frame only. The sample holds roughly 230,000 clones, about nine tenths seen once. Sequencing was done on a sample of PBMCs or T cells enriched from blood (not recorded which). The receptors were sampled from a man aged 25-45 years in a cohort exposed to, infected with or recovered from COVID-19 (not recorded which).

The chain uses TRBV12-3 or TRBV12-4 and TRBJ2-5; D possibly corresponds to TRBD2 (6 bases). The V and J ends lost 4 bases and 9 bases respectively, with 9 bases between them. The CDR3 runs 11 residues. The CDR3 loop is CASSSGVAQYF. CDR3 nucleotides: TGTGCCAGCAGTTCGGGAGTGGCCCAGTACTTC.

This chain connects TRBV6-2 or TRBV6-3 to TRBJ2-7; D is perhaps TRBD2 (6 bases). This CDR3 has 14 residues. The germline gives CDR1 MNHEY, CDR2 SVGEGT. The V gene lost 2 bases and the J gene lost 5 bases, with 13 bases spanning the gap. The CDR3 here is CASSYVMAGNEQYF. The CDR3 DNA is TGTGCCAGCAGTTACGTTATGGCGGGAAACGAGCAGTACTTC.

This clone showed up just once. The rearrangement uses TRBV4-2 and TRBJ1-1, with TRBD1 matching over 9 bases. V shed 0 bases and J 11 bases; nucleotides not matched to a gene: 7. Per germline, CDR1 LGHNA and CDR2 YNFKEQ. The CDR3 sequence is 14 residues long. This CDR3 reads CASSQDRQGETAFF. For the CDR3, the DNA is TGTGCCAGCAGCCAAGATCGACAGGGGGAAACGGCTTTCTTT.

J is TRBJ2-7 and V is TRBV5-4; 9 bases map to TRBD1. CDR3 length equals 16 residues. V lost 4 bases to trimming and J lost 3 bases; unmatched junction nucleotides: 11. Germline lookup yields CDR1 SGHNT and CDR2 YYREEE (reference sequence). The CDR3 DNA sequence: TGTGCCAGCAGCCCCCCCCCGGGACAGGGAAGCTACGAGCAGTACTTC. It codes for CASSPPPGQGSYEQYF.

V gene TRBV15 combines with J gene TRBJ2-7, with TRBD1 matching over 8 bases. The CDR3 loop spans 15 amino acids. The V gene's germline CDR1 is LNHNV and CDR2 YYDKDF (reference sequence). The V segment lost 0 bases and the J segment 6 bases; nucleotides outside the gene matches: 7. CDR3: CATSRERTGLGEQYF. DNA of the CDR3: TGTGCCACCAGCAGAGAGAGGACAGGGTTGGGCGAGCAGTACTTC.